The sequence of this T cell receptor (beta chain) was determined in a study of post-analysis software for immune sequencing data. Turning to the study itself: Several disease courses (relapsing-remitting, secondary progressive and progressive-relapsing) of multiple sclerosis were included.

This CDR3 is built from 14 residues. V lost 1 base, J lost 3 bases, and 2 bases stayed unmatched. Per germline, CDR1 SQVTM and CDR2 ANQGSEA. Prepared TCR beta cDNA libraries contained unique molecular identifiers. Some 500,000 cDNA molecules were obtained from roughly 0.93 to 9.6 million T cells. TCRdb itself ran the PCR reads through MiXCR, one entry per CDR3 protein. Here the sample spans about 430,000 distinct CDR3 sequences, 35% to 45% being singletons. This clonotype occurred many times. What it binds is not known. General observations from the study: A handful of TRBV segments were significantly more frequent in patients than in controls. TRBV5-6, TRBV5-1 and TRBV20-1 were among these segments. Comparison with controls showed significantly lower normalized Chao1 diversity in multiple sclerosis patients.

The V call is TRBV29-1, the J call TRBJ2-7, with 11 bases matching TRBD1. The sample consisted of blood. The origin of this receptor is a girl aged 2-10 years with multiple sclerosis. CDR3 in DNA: TGCAGCGTTGAAGCCGGGACAGGGGGCTACGAGCAGTACTTC. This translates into CSVEAGTGGYEQYF.